What follows are 15 T cell receptor beta chains derived from one specimen sequenced in a study of blood T cells in healthy people across ages. Together with a sample-barcoded 5' primer, a J-beta primer mix was included in a second PCR lasting about 7 to 12 cycles. TCRdb ran MiXCR on the 5' RACE reads and lists one entry per CDR3 protein. The table shows over 950,000 distinct CDR3 sequences, with approximately 38% occurring only once. Sequenced material: blood. The source is a man between 18 and 35 years old in good health.

This clonotype showed up just a few times. V is TRBV12-3 or TRBV12-4 and J is TRBJ1-1; 8 bases line up with TRBD1. V gave up 6 bases and J gave up 10 bases; unmatched junction bases: 19. The CDR3 spans 16 residues. The CDR3 is CASSPPGGRQGIRAFF. The CDR3 bases are TGTGCCAGCAGCCCGCCAGGGGGTAGACAGGGGATTAGAGCTTTCTTT.

The V call is TRBV20-1, the J call TRBJ2-1; D is possibly TRBD2 (5 bases). Germline CDR1 is DFQATT and CDR2 is SNEGSKA (reference sequence). The CDR3 totals 14 residues. Trimming left V 1 base short and J 5 bases short, with 12 bases between. In DNA form, the CDR3 reads TGCAGTGCTAGAGCAGGACTGTACCACAATGAGCAGTTCTTC. It yields the protein CSARAGLYHNEQFF.

V gene TRBV2 combines with J gene TRBJ2-7, with 7 bases that match TRBD1. The CDR3 covers 14 residues. CDR1 and CDR2 from the germline V gene are SNHLY and FYNNEI. V was pared by 3 bases and J by 4 bases, with 6 bases of the junction left unmatched. The CDR3 loop reads CASSDLDRLYEQYF. The CDR3 bases are TGTGCCAGCAGTGATTTGGACAGGCTATACGAGCAGTACTTC.

The V gene is TRBV5-5, the J gene TRBJ1-4, with D possibly being TRBD1 (5 bases). Trimming stripped 6 bases from V and 3 bases from J, with 12 bases between. Germline V gene lookup returns CDR1 SGHKS and CDR2 YYEKEE (reference sequence). This CDR3 has 14 amino acids. The CDR3 coding sequence is TGTGCCAGCAACGGGGGAGTACCTAATGAAAAACTGTTTTTT. It codes for CASNGGVPNEKLFF.

Details on this clonotype: The junction does not match germline at one end; this may be a read error. This chain links TRBV5-1 with TRBJ1-6, with D possibly TRBD1 on 5 matching bases. The CDR3 consists of 14 residues. Germline loops: CDR1 SGHRS, CDR2 YFSETQ. The CDR3 DNA reads TGCGCCAGCAGCTTGGCCAGGGATGACTCACCCCCCCACTTT. Translation: CASSLARDDSPPHF.

The chain uses TRBV29-1 and TRBJ2-4, with D possibly being TRBD2 (6 bases). The J call may be mistaken, given a closer DNA end match to TRBJ2-7. The CDR3 covers 14 residues. The V gene's germline CDR1 is SQVTM and CDR2 ANQGSEA. The CDR3 DNA sequence: TGCAGCGTTGAGGGAGGAGTCCCTCACTACGAGCAGTACTTC. This sequence encodes CSVEGGVPHYEQYF.

The chain recombines TRBV19 with TRBJ2-1, with D perhaps matching TRBD1 (6 bases). Trimming removed 0 bases at V and 8 bases at J, with 14 bases between. Germline V CDR1 and CDR2: LNHDA, SQIVND (reference sequence). This CDR3 has 15 residues. CDR3: CASSIDRSRGDEQFF. CDR3 sequence (DNA): TGTGCCAGTAGTATAGATCGATCCAGGGGAGATGAGCAGTTCTTC.

This clonotype has only a few counts. The junction does not match germline at one end; this may be a read error. V usage is TRBV12-3 or TRBV12-4 and J usage is TRBJ2-2; D not certain. This CDR3 comprises 11 residues. The CDR3 loop is CASSWGGELFF. The DNA for the CDR3 is TGTGCCAGTAGTTGGGGCGGGGAGCTGTTTTTT.

There are a few counts of this clonotype. J is TRBJ1-5 and V is TRBV6-2 or TRBV6-3, with D unresolved. V was trimmed by 7 bases and J by 5 bases, leaving 9 bases between them. This CDR3 spans 12 amino acids. CDR1 MNHEY and CDR2 SVGEGT come from the germline V gene. The CDR3 reads CASTDPDQPQHF. The CDR3 DNA is TGTGCCAGCACTGACCCCGATCAGCCCCAGCATTTT.

The V call is TRBV21-1, the J call TRBJ1-1. TRBV21-1 is an annotated pseudogene. The CDR3 length is 14 residues. The CDR3 sequence: CANSTVRRNTEAFF. The DNA of the CDR3 is TGTGCCAACAGCACCGTTAGACGGAACACTGAAGCTTTCTTT.

The rearrangement uses TRBV5-1 and TRBJ2-5; D ambiguous. The germline V gene has CDR1 SGHRS and CDR2 YFSETQ. This CDR3 spans 13 amino acids. The V end lost 4 bases, the J end lost 4 bases, and 11 bases lay between the germline ends. The CDR3: CASSLRPIETQYF. DNA for the CDR3: TGCGCCAGCAGCCTCAGGCCGATAGAGACCCAGTACTTC. The full variable domain, in which reference TRBV5-1 and TRBJ2-5 provide the parts outside the CDR3, is KAGVTQTPRYLIKTRGQQVTLSCSPISGHRSVSWYQQTPGQGLQFLFEYFSETQRNKGNFPGRFSGRQFSNSRSEMNVSTLELGDSALYLCASSLRPIETQYFGPGTRLLVL.

In the case of this clonotype: One end of the junction varies from germline; a read error may be responsible. The chain links TRBV28 to TRBJ2-3, with 8 bases identical to TRBD2. Germline CDR1 and CDR2: MDHEN and SYDVKM. The CDR3 is made up of 18 amino acids. In DNA, the CDR3 is TGTGCCAGCAGTTTATCCCCGGGACTAGGGGCGAGCACAGATACGCGGTATTTT. This encodes CASSLSPGLGASTDTRYF.

The rearrangement joins TRBV6-5 to TRBJ1-4; perhaps TRBD1 as D (5 bases). The CDR3 runs 15 residues. Germline V lookup: CDR1 MNHEY, CDR2 SVGAGI. Trimming shortened V by 0 bases and J by 8 bases, and 13 bases separated the two germline ends. The CDR3 region is CASSYSSQGDEKLFF. CDR3 DNA sequence: TGTGCCAGCAGTTACTCGTCTCAGGGAGACGAAAAACTGTTTTTT.

A few counts support this clonotype. The chain couples TRBV4-3 to TRBJ2-3; 7 bases are a match to TRBD2. The germline CDR1 and CDR2 sequences are LGHNA and YSLEER. The CDR3 has 16 amino acids. Unmatched junction bases numbered 5, after V lost 0 bases and J lost 2 bases. This chain's CDR3 is CASSQDAAGTTDTQYF. The CDR3 nucleotides read TGCGCCAGCAGCCAAGACGCAGCGGGGACCACAGATACGCAGTATTTT.

This sequence joins TRBV4-3 and TRBJ1-1; no definite D call. The length of the CDR3 is 14 residues. V lost 6 bases and J lost 3, with 14 bases in between. Germline CDR1 and CDR2: LGHNA and YSLEER. The CDR3 nucleotides are TGCGCCAGCAGAAGTGGGTTGAGCGACACTGAAGCTTTCTTT. Protein product: CASRSGLSDTEAFF.